These 10 T cell receptor beta chains were sequenced from one sample in a study of blood T cell repertoires in COVID-19. Libraries were prepared by immunoSEQ multiplex PCR; TCRdb keeps only in-frame clonotypes and omits some of them. The sample has about 59,000 clones; 79% are singletons. Sequencing was done on a sample of peripheral blood. All receptors come from a man aged 55 to 70 with acute or convalescent COVID-19.

This chain links TRBV6-5 with TRBJ1-2; 7 bases match TRBD1. This CDR3 has 13 residues. After removal of 6 bases from V and 6 bases from J, the junction contained 7 bases not matched to a gene. The germline V gene has CDR1 MNHEY and CDR2 SVGAGI. The CDR3 DNA follows: TGTGCCAGCAGCCACAGGGGAAGGGATGGCTACACCTTC. It specifies CASSHRGRDGYTF.

This chain connects TRBV28 to TRBJ2-3; a possible D gene is TRBD2 (7 bases). CDR1 MDHEN and CDR2 SYDVKM come from the germline V gene. This CDR3 spans 15 amino acids. V lost 6 bases and J lost 0, with 13 bases in between. The CDR3 DNA follows: TGTGCCAGCAGCATAGGGGGGGTGAGCACAGATACGCAGTATTTT. Amino acid sequence: CASSIGGVSTDTQYF.

This chain links TRBV15 with TRBJ1-2; tentative D call: TRBD1 (5 bases). Germline V gives CDR1 LNHNV, CDR2 YYDKDF (reference sequence). Trimming left V 5 bases short and J 2 bases short, with 9 bases between. This CDR3 comprises 13 residues. The CDR3 DNA is TGTGCCACCAGCTACGGGGGGAACTATGGCTACACCTTC. Protein sequence: CATSYGGNYGYTF.

The chain has TRBV19 and TRBJ2-1; the D gene is possibly TRBD2 (5 bases). Trimming left V 7 bases short and J 7 bases short, with 14 bases between. CDR1 is LNHDA and CDR2 is SQIVND in the germline V gene (reference sequence). The CDR3 totals 13 residues. CDR3 coding DNA: TGTGCCAGTACCCCGGGATCTGGGAATGAGCAGTTCTTC. This encodes CASTPGSGNEQFF.

This clone was picked up a small number of times. The genes are TRBV27 and TRBJ2-1, with 11 bases that match TRBD2. V shed 6 bases, J shed 5 bases, and the junction held 6 bases outside the gene matches. Germline CDR1 is MNHEY and CDR2 is SMNVEV (reference sequence). This CDR3 contains 15 residues. The CDR3 nucleotides are TGTGCCAGCAGATCCGGGACTAGCGGAAACAATGAGCAGTTCTTC. It is translated as CASRSGTSGNNEQFF.

This clone was seen once. The J gene is TRBJ2-5, the V gene TRBV6-2 or TRBV6-3; 13 nucleotides match TRBD2. CDR1 MNHEY and CDR2 SVGEGT come from the germline V gene. This CDR3 comprises 16 residues. The V gene end was trimmed by 4 bases and the J gene end by 5 bases; junction bases not matched to a gene: 7. CDR3 bases: TGTGCCAGCAGTTGGGGACTAGCGGGACTCAGGGAGACCCAGTACTTC. Its protein product is CASSWGLAGLRETQYF.

V and J are TRBV27 and TRBJ2-1; TRBD2 agrees at 9 bases. CDR3 length equals 13 residues. The V segment lost 6 bases and the J segment 6 bases; nucleotides outside the gene matches: 3. CDR1 is MNHEY and CDR2 is SMNVEV in the germline V gene (reference sequence). The chain's CDR3 is CASSSGRSNEQFF. The DNA for the CDR3 is TGTGCCAGCAGCAGCGGGAGGAGCAATGAGCAGTTCTTC.

This chain uses TRBV28 with TRBJ2-3; unclear D gene. The CDR3 extends over 12 amino acids. The V end lost 2 bases, the J end lost 9 bases, and 9 bases lay between the germline ends. Looked up from germline, CDR1 is MDHEN and CDR2 is SYDVKM. CDR3 sequence: CASSLGSRTQYF. The CDR3 region has the DNA TGTGCCAGCAGTTTAGGAAGCAGGACGCAGTATTTT.

The gene calls are TRBV7-9 and TRBJ1-4, with D possibly matching TRBD1 (6 bases). V lost 3 bases and J lost 8, with 19 bases in between. Germline V CDR1 and CDR2: SEHNR, FQNEAQ (reference sequence). The CDR3 runs to 16 residues. CDR3 loop: CASSFGVGAGEEKLFF. The CDR3 DNA sequence: TGTGCCAGCAGCTTTGGGGTGGGGGCAGGAGAGGAAAAACTGTTTTTT.

The genes are TRBV28 and TRBJ2-1; D is perhaps TRBD2 (5 bases). Trimming left V 2 bases short and J 8 bases short, with 13 bases between. This CDR3 spans 14 amino acids. CDR1 and CDR2 (germline): MDHEN, SYDVKM. Written as DNA, the CDR3 is TGTGCCAGCAGTTTACATTGGGAGAACGATGAGCAGTTCTTC. Amino acid sequence: CASSLHWENDEQFF. Full variable domain (rest looked up from reference TRBV28 and TRBJ2-1): DVKVTQSSRYLVKRTGEKVFLECVQDMDHENMFWYRQDPGLGLRLIYFSYDVKMKEKGDIPEGYSVSREKKERFSLILESASTNQTSMYLCASSLHWENDEQFFGPGTRLTVL.